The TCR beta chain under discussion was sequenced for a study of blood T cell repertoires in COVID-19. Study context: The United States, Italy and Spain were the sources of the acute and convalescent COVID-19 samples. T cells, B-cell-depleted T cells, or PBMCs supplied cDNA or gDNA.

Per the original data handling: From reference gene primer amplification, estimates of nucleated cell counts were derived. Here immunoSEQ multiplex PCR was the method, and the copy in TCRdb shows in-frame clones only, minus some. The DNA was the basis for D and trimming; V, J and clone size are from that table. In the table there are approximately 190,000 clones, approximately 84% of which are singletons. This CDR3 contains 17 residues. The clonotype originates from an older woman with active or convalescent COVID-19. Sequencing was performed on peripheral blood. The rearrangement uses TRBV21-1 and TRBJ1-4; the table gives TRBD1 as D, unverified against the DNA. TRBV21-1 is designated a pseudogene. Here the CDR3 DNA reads TGTGCCAGCAGCAAAGTAGTGTCGGCAGGTGAGTATGAAAAACTGTTTTTT. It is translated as CASSKVVSAGEYEKLFF.